One and the same sample provided the 29 T cell receptor beta chains below, sequenced in a study of cytomegalovirus exposure and HLA in healthy donors. Primers included in the PCR were 60 Vbeta and 13 Jbeta primers. TCRdb keeps only in-frame clones here, not all; method: immunoSEQ multiplex PCR. The table has about 120,000 clones, around 80% seen once. The sequencing sample was made of PBMCs. The receptor set was obtained from a female donor in good health and CMV-seronegative.

This chain links TRBV27 with TRBJ2-3, with 12 bases lining up with TRBD1. This CDR3 spans 15 amino acids. After removal of 8 bases from V and 1 base from J, the junction contained 4 bases not matched to a gene. Germline CDR1 and CDR2: MNHEY and SMNVEV (reference sequence). The chain's CDR3 is CASRDRGLRTDTQYF. CDR3 bases: TGTGCCAGCCGGGACAGGGGGCTCCGCACAGATACGCAGTATTTT.

The chain uses TRBV5-1 and TRBJ1-2; perhaps TRBD1 as D (5 bases). This CDR3 contains 15 residues. In germline, CDR1 is SGHRS, CDR2 YFSETQ. V lost 0 bases and J 2 bases, leaving 11 bases between the germline ends. DNA of the CDR3: TGCGCCAGCAGCTTGGGGGCAGGGTTAAACTATGGCTACACCTTC. It yields the protein CASSLGAGLNYGYTF.

The CDR3 DNA reads TGTGCCAGCAGCCACGGACAGGGTTTTTTTGGGGAGCAGTACTTC. Translation: CASSHGQGFFGEQYF. The chain joins TRBV28 to TRBJ2-5, with 8 bases aligning to TRBD1. The CDR3 is 15 residues long. Germline trimming cut 6 bases from V and 11 bases from J; bases unmatched to any gene: 17. Germline values: CDR1 MDHEN, CDR2 SYDVKM.

The gene calls are TRBV5-1 and TRBJ1-1; weak D call: TRBD1 (6 bases). With 4 bases removed from V and 3 bases from J, the gap between germline ends came to 19 bases. The CDR3 is 16 residues long. Germline lookup yields CDR1 SGHRS and CDR2 YFSETQ. The CDR3 DNA sequence: TGCGCCAGCAGCGTCCCCCACGCCAGGGGATACACTGAAGCTTTCTTT. Translated: CASSVPHARGYTEAFF. Together with reference TRBV5-1 and TRBJ1-1, the CDR3 gives the full variable domain: KAGVTQTPRYLIKTRGQQVTLSCSPISGHRSVSWYQQTPGQGLQFLFEYFSETQRNKGNFPGRFSGRQFSNSRSEMNVSTLELGDSALYLCASSVPHARGYTEAFFGQGTRLTVV.

In its sample, this clone was seen a few times. The genes are TRBV6-1 and TRBJ1-5; 7 positions match TRBD1. In germline, CDR1 is MNHNS, CDR2 SASEGT. The trim removed 2 bases at V and 2 bases at J, leaving 6 bases unmatched. There are 16 residues in the CDR3. CDR3 residues: CASSEFEGAGNQPQHF. CDR3 DNA: TGTGCCAGCAGTGAATTTGAGGGGGCTGGCAATCAGCCCCAGCATTTT.

The chain uses TRBV29-1 and TRBJ1-1; 8 bases line up with TRBD1. Trimming at V came to 6 bases and at J to 2 bases, leaving 8 bases not matched to a gene. CDR3 length: 14 amino acids. Germline V gene lookup returns CDR1 SQVTM and CDR2 ANQGSEA. The CDR3 sequence: CSVAVQGANTEAFF. In DNA, the CDR3 is TGCAGCGTGGCTGTGCAGGGGGCAAACACTGAAGCTTTCTTT.

This clone was detected only once. The chain combines TRBV4-1 with TRBJ1-4; a possible D gene is TRBD1 (6 bases). CDR3 length equals 15 residues. Germline CDR1 MGHRA, CDR2 YSYEKL. With 0 bases removed from V and 8 bases from J, the gap between germline ends came to 13 bases. The CDR3 region is CASSQEVPGEEKLFF. For the CDR3, the DNA is TGCGCCAGCAGCCAAGAGGTCCCAGGGGAGGAAAAACTGTTTTTT.

This chain links TRBV7-6 with TRBJ2-2, with 8 bases aligning to TRBD2. V shed 3 bases and J 4 bases; nucleotides not matched to a gene: 7. Germline loops: CDR1 SGHVS, CDR2 FNYEAQ. CDR3 length: 16 amino acids. CDR3 sequence reads: CASSLNAGGGTGELFF. The CDR3 nucleotides read TGTGCCAGCAGCTTGAACGCGGGAGGCGGCACCGGGGAGCTGTTTTTT.

The chain has TRBV7-6 and TRBJ1-6, with D maybe TRBD1 (5 bases). Germline loops: CDR1 SGHVS, CDR2 FNYEAQ. This CDR3 region has 13 residues. V was cut by 6 bases and J by 7 bases, with 10 bases left in between. CDR3 sequence (DNA): TGTGCCAGCAGTATTGGGGGGAATTCACCCCTCCACTTT. It translates to CASSIGGNSPLHF.

This clone appeared once. The chain recombines TRBV27 with TRBJ2-5; no definite D call. The J call may be faulty, since TRBJ2-7 better matches the DNA end. Germline lookup yields CDR1 MNHEY and CDR2 SMNVEV (reference sequence). This CDR3 is built from 15 residues. The DNA for the CDR3 is TGTGCCAGCAGTTTTAGCCCTACTCCCCTCTACGAGCAGTACTTC. The encoded protein is CASSFSPTPLYEQYF.

The chain carries TRBV2 and TRBJ1-5; D not certain. Germline assignment: CDR1 SNHLY and CDR2 FYNNEI. The CDR3 runs 14 residues. V lost 4 bases to trimming and J lost 0 bases, with 7 bases between them. The CDR3 here is CASSAVNSNQPQHF. The DNA of the CDR3 is TGTGCCAGCAGTGCCGTTAATAGCAATCAGCCCCAGCATTTT.

Here the CDR3 reads CAWKGGNNSPLHF. The CDR3 bases are TGTGCCTGGAAAGGAGGCAATAATTCACCCCTCCACTTT. The chain joins TRBV30 to TRBJ1-6, with D hard to call. Germline V lookup: CDR1 GTSNPN, CDR2 SVGIG (reference sequence). This CDR3 is 13 amino acids long. V shed 4 bases and J shed 5 bases, with 9 bases lying between them.

V and J are TRBV27 and TRBJ2-2; 7 bases align to TRBD2. CDR1 and CDR2 (germline): MNHEY, SMNVEV (reference sequence). The CDR3 runs 16 residues. J gave up 4 bases and V 2 bases, and 7 bases lay outside the gene matches. This CDR3 reads CASSLNAGVTTGELFF. The DNA for the CDR3 is TGTGCCAGCAGTTTAAACGCGGGGGTAACCACCGGGGAGCTGTTTTTT.

This chain links TRBV5-1 with TRBJ2-7; 9 bases map to TRBD2. The V gene end was trimmed by 0 bases and the J gene end by 3 bases; junction bases not matched to a gene: 10. The CDR3 has 17 residues. From germline, CDR1 is SGHRS and CDR2 YFSETQ. The CDR3 coding sequence is TGCGCCAGCAGCTTGGGAGCGGGAGGCTTCTCTCTCTACGAGCAGTACTTC. It yields the protein CASSLGAGGFSLYEQYF.

The chain combines TRBV27 with TRBJ1-2; D ambiguous. The CDR3 totals 12 residues. The V gene's germline CDR1 is MNHEY and CDR2 SMNVEV (reference sequence). Trimming pared 5 bases from V and 6 bases from J, leaving 10 bases between. This CDR3 reads CASSHYSDGYTF. The CDR3 DNA reads as TGTGCCAGCAGTCACTATTCGGATGGCTACACCTTC.

This sequence joins TRBV30 and TRBJ1-4, with D perhaps matching TRBD1 (5 bases). The V end was cut by 2 bases, the J end by 4 bases, with 11 bases between. CDR1 is GTSNPN, CDR2 SVGIG, per germline (reference sequence). The CDR3 covers 14 residues. CDR3 sequence reads: CAWSFGGINEKLFF. In nucleotides, the CDR3 is TGTGCCTGGAGTTTCGGGGGAATTAATGAAAAACTGTTTTTT.

The rearrangement uses TRBV10-3 and TRBJ1-1; possibly TRBD1 for D (6 bases). The germline CDR1 and CDR2 sequences are ENHRY and SYGVKD. Trimming shortened V by 2 bases and J by 4 bases, and 14 bases separated the two germline ends. This CDR3 region has 15 residues. The CDR3 spells CAISELGKGVTEAFF. In DNA, the CDR3 is TGTGCCATCAGTGAGCTCGGGAAGGGGGTCACTGAAGCTTTCTTT.

J is TRBJ2-7 and V is TRBV2; D is undetermined. Germline values: CDR1 SNHLY, CDR2 FYNNEI. The CDR3 is 14 amino acids. Trimming took off 0 bases at V and 12 bases at J, with 18 bases between the two ends. CDR3 bases: TGTGCCAGCAGTGAAGCGGTGAGGTACTATGGATGGTACTTC. Protein product: CASSEAVRYYGWYF.

V gene TRBV6-5 combines with J gene TRBJ2-7; TRBD1 agrees at 8 bases. Germline lookup yields CDR1 MNHEY and CDR2 SVGAGI. CDR3 length equals 15 residues. The J segment lost 2 bases and the V segment lost 2 bases, leaving 5 bases of the junction unmatched. The CDR3 DNA sequence: TGTGCCAGCAGTTACGCAGGGGGCCATCCCTACGAGCAGTACTTC. Translating gives CASSYAGGHPYEQYF.

The chain couples TRBV6-1 to TRBJ1-1; tentatively, D is TRBD1 (5 bases). Trimming cost V 0 bases and J 11 bases, with 13 bases left between them. Germline V gene sequence: CDR1 MNHNS, CDR2 SASEGT. This CDR3 has 13 amino acids. This chain's CDR3 is CASSEARGVRAFF. The DNA for the CDR3 is TGTGCCAGCAGTGAAGCAAGGGGCGTGAGGGCTTTCTTT.

This clone was recorded a few times. The chain carries TRBV2 and TRBJ2-5; TRBD2 is a possible D gene (6 bases). The CDR3 sequence is 14 residues long. V was shortened by 6 bases and J by 4 bases, with 15 bases between the two germline ends. CDR1 is SNHLY, CDR2 FYNNEI, per germline. The CDR3: CASRAAWGGETQYF. The CDR3 DNA follows: TGTGCCAGCAGAGCCGCGTGGGGAGGAGAGACCCAGTACTTC.

The V gene is TRBV2, the J gene TRBJ1-1; 9 bases fit TRBD1. CDR1 and CDR2 from the germline V gene are SNHLY and FYNNEI. The length of the CDR3 is 13 residues. Unmatched junction bases numbered 6, after V lost 4 bases and J lost 9 bases. This chain's CDR3 is CASSVTGGAQAFF. The DNA for the CDR3 is TGTGCCAGCAGTGTGACAGGGGGTGCCCAAGCTTTCTTT.

This chain connects TRBV30 to TRBJ1-2; TRBD1 might be the D (6 bases). V was pared by 6 bases and J by 2 bases, with 16 bases between. The length of the CDR3 is 14 residues. Looked up from germline, CDR1 is GTSNPN and CDR2 is SVGIG (reference sequence). CDR3 sequence (DNA): TGTGCCTGCCCCGGGACAAGTAACAACTATGGCTACACCTTC. It yields the protein CACPGTSNNYGYTF.

The rearrangement uses TRBV19 and TRBJ2-5; D unresolved. The CDR3 runs to 14 residues. Germline CDR1 reads LNHDA; CDR2 reads SQIVND (reference sequence). Trimming left V 1 base short and J 1 base short, with 7 bases between. CDR3 residues: CASSIGGLQETQYF. CDR3 nucleotides: TGTGCCAGTAGTATAGGTGGCCTCCAAGAGACCCAGTACTTC.

The chain recombines TRBV11-1 with TRBJ2-2, with D possibly being TRBD1 (6 bases). The CDR3 has 16 amino acids. V lost 5 bases to trimming and J lost 3 bases, with 16 bases between them. In germline, CDR1 is SGHAT, CDR2 FQDESV (reference sequence). The CDR3 DNA is TGTGCCAGCAGCCCGGGGCTTCAGGGGTACACCGGGGAGCTGTTTTTT. This gives the protein CASSPGLQGYTGELFF. Variable domain in full (rest from reference TRBV11-1 and TRBJ2-2): EAEVAQSPRYKITEKSQAVAFWCDPISGHATLYWYRQILGQGPELLVQFQDESVVDDSQLPKDRFSAERLKGVDSTLKIQPAELGDSAMYLCASSPGLQGYTGELFFGEGSRLTVL.

The chain joins TRBV9 to TRBJ2-7; tentatively, D is TRBD1 (5 bases). Trimming pared 1 base from V and 4 bases from J, leaving 18 bases between. Germline CDR1 is SGDLS and CDR2 is YYNGEE. The CDR3 consists of 16 residues. The CDR3 nucleotides are TGTGCCAGCAGCGTAAAAGACAGCCCTATTACATACGAGCAGTACTTC. Its protein is CASSVKDSPITYEQYF.

The genes are TRBV21-1 and TRBJ2-4; the D call of TRBD1 is as the table states it, not checked on the DNA. TRBV21-1 is marked as a pseudogene. The CDR3 is 14 amino acids. The CDR3 DNA reads as TGTGCCAGCAGCAGCTCCGGGACAGGGGATGGACAGTACTTC. Protein: CASSSSGTGDGQYF.

This chain uses TRBV25-1 with TRBJ2-5, with D perhaps matching TRBD2 (5 bases). V dropped 4 bases and J dropped 4 bases, with 10 bases sitting between them. The CDR3 length is 13 residues. In germline, CDR1 is MGHDK, CDR2 SYGVNS. This CDR3 reads CASSVGGGETQYF. For the CDR3, the DNA is TGTGCCAGCAGTGTAGGAGGAGGAGAGACCCAGTACTTC.

Comment on this clone: Other nucleotide sequences from this sample produce the same CDR3. V is TRBV30 and J is TRBJ2-3, with TRBD2 matching over 8 bases. The CDR3 is 13 residues long. In germline, CDR1 is GTSNPN, CDR2 SVGIG (reference sequence). V lost 4 bases to trimming and J lost 3 bases; unmatched junction nucleotides: 3. Here the CDR3 reads CAWTRGGTDTQYF. CDR3 DNA: TGTGCCTGGACGCGCGGGGGGACAGATACGCAGTATTTT.